Listed below are T cell receptor beta chains from one sample, sequenced in a study of radiotherapy plus CTLA-4 blockade in lung cancer. Produced via immunoSEQ multiplex PCR; TCRdb's table is partial and in-frame only. Among tens of thousands of clones listed, 65% to 80% were seen once. The source was peripheral blood, collected from a patient treated with radiotherapy plus ipilimumab. These receptor sequences come from a human donor with non-small cell lung cancer whose response to radiotherapy plus ipilimumab could not be evaluated. The CDR3 runs from the conserved cysteine through the conserved F or W. D genes are given only for firm matches. Clone sizes are given selectively: once, few, many, or a class where the clone is expanded.

clone size	D gene	J gene	V gene	CDR3 protein	CDR3 DNA
NA	TRBD1	TRBJ2-3	TRBV5-1	CASTDRVADTQYF	TGCGCCAGCACCGACAGGGTGGCAGATACGCAGTATTTT
NA	TRBD2	TRBJ2-1	TRBV15	CATSREGGLAGGYNEQFF	TGTGCCACCAGCAGAGAGGGGGGGCTAGCGGGGGGCTACAATGAGCAGTTCTTC
NA	TRBD2	TRBJ2-5	TRBV5-4	CASSSGALGGLAQYF	TGTGCCAGCAGCTCCGGCGCCCTGGGGGGGTTGGCCCAGTACTTC
NA	NA	TRBJ1-1	TRBV29-1	CSVRNTYLNTEAFF	TGCAGCGTGAGGAACACCTACCTGAACACTGAAGCTTTCTTT
NA	NA	TRBJ1-2	TRBV5-1	CASSPEGGYGYTF	TGCGCCAGCAGCCCAGAGGGCGGCTATGGCTACACCTTC
NA	NA	TRBJ2-5	TRBV7-8	CASRGRRGAQETQYF	TGTGCCAGCAGAGGACGGAGGGGAGCCCAAGAGACCCAGTACTTC
NA	TRBD2	TRBJ2-5	TRBV5-4	CASSLTSGPGETQYF	TGTGCCAGCAGCTTGACTAGCGGGCCTGGGGAGACCCAGTACTTC
NA	NA	TRBJ1-1	TRBV18	CASSGREITQDVNTEAFF	TGTGCCAGCTCGGGCCGGGAGATTACACAGGACGTGAACACTGAAGCTTTCTTT
once	NA	TRBJ2-5	TRBV5-6	CASSLGAHPGRETQYF	TGTGCCAGCAGCTTGGGGGCGCACCCCGGGAGAGAGACCCAGTACTTC
NA	NA	TRBJ1-5	TRBV27	CASSLSSNQPQHF	TGTGCCAGCAGTTTGAGCAGCAATCAGCCCCAGCATTTT
NA	NA	TRBJ2-3	TRBV5-1	CASSLVSASTDTQYF	TGCGCCAGCAGCTTGGTTAGCGCCTCCACAGATACGCAGTATTTT
NA	NA	TRBJ2-7	TRBV27	CATQGLRALGEQYF	TGTGCCACCCAGGGGCTCCGGGCCCTCGGGGAGCAGTACTTC
NA	NA	TRBJ2-3	TRBV11-2	CASSSVRGRGDTQYF	TGTGCCAGCAGCTCGGTGCGGGGGCGAGGAGATACGCAGTATTTT
NA	NA	TRBJ1-2	TRBV28	CASSLKGEYYGYTF	TGTGCCAGCAGTTTGAAAGGGGAATACTATGGCTACACCTTC
few	NA	TRBJ2-7	TRBV30	CACLRAGLYEQYF	TGTGCCTGCCTACGTGCGGGGCTTTACGAGCAGTACTTC
few	NA	TRBJ1-5	TRBV10-1	CASSEFHGPVNSNQPQHF	TGCGCCAGCAGTGAGTTCCATGGGCCGGTTAATAGCAATCAGCCCCAGCATTTT
NA	TRBD2	TRBJ2-7	TRBV6-1	CASMGGYEQYF	TGTGCCAGCATGGGAGGGTACGAGCAGTACTTC
once	NA	TRBJ2-7	TRBV7-8	CASSSTEPSYEQYF	TGTGCCAGCAGCTCGACTGAGCCCTCCTACGAGCAGTACTTC
NA	NA	TRBJ2-7	TRBV4-3	CASSRRLGGWDEQYF	TGCGCCAGCAGCCGCCGACTAGGAGGATGGGACGAGCAGTACTTC
once	NA	TRBJ2-3	TRBV7-2	CASSLRQSTDTQYF	TGTGCCAGCAGCCTCAGACAGAGCACAGATACGCAGTATTTT
NA	NA	TRBJ2-3	TRBV5-1	CASRGGGSTDTQYF	TGCGCCAGCAGGGGAGGGGGTAGCACAGATACGCAGTATTTT
NA	NA	TRBJ2-5	TRBV18	CASSPGAVETQYF	TGTGCCAGCTCACCAGGGGCAGTGGAGACCCAGTACTTC
NA	NA	TRBJ1-2	TRBV27	CASSPTGNYGYTF	TGTGCCAGCAGTCCTACAGGGAACTATGGCTACACCTTC
NA	NA	TRBJ2-5	TRBV4-2	CASSQLGGNQETQYF	TGTGCCAGCAGCCAACTTGGGGGGAACCAAGAGACCCAGTACTTC
NA	NA	TRBJ2-1	TRBV19	CASSRGLPSNEQFF	TGTGCCAGTAGTAGAGGACTACCGAGCAATGAGCAGTTCTTC
NA	TRBD1	TRBJ2-7	TRBV2	CASSVSVRTGGRF	TGTGCCAGCAGTGTATCCGTTAGGACAGGGGGCAGATTC
NA	NA	TRBJ2-7	TRBV7-2	CASTLGPGYEQYF	TGTGCCAGCACCCTAGGCCCGGGCTACGAGCAGTACTTC
NA	NA	TRBJ2-7	TRBV7-3	CASSLHSSEQYF	TGTGCCAGCAGCTTACACTCGAGCGAGCAGTACTTC
NA	NA	TRBJ2-7	TRBV9	CASSVEGGGSYEQYF	TGTGCCAGCAGCGTAGAGGGGGGGGGCTCCTACGAGCAGTACTTC
NA	TRBD1	TRBJ2-2	TRBV19	CASRRDRGPGELFF	TGTGCCAGTAGAAGGGACAGGGGTCCCGGGGAGCTGTTTTTT
NA	NA	TRBJ1-4	TRBV28	CASNRGATNEKLFF	TGTGCCAGCAACCGGGGGGCAACTAATGAAAAACTGTTTTTT
NA	NA	TRBJ1-5	TRBV28	CASRRTVNQPQHF	TGTGCCAGCAGGCGGACAGTCAATCAGCCCCAGCATTTT
NA	TRBD1	TRBJ1-1	TRBV19	CASSSRTGNTEAFF	TGTGCCAGTAGTTCCCGGACAGGGAACACTGAAGCTTTCTTT
NA	TRBD2	TRBJ2-3	TRBV27	CASRRLAGGQTDTQYF	TGTGCCAGCAGAAGACTAGCGGGGGGGCAAACAGATACGCAGTATTTT
NA	NA	TRBJ2-2	TRBV15	CATSRDYRQGTGELFF	TGTGCCACCAGCAGAGATTATAGGCAGGGGACCGGGGAGCTGTTTTTT
NA	TRBD2	TRBJ2-7	TRBV7-6	CASSPLGSSGGFYEQYF	TGTGCCAGCAGCCCCCTAGGGTCTAGCGGGGGGTTCTACGAGCAGTACTTC
NA	TRBD2	TRBJ2-7	TRBV18	CASSPTSGSSYEQYF	TGTGCCAGCTCACCTACTAGCGGGAGCTCCTACGAGCAGTACTTC
NA	TRBD1	TRBJ1-2	TRBV11-2	CASSKQGAGYTF	TGTGCCAGCAGCAAACAGGGGGCGGGCTACACCTTC
NA	TRBD2	TRBJ2-5	TRBV7-3	CASSLTGRTGLAGGQETQYF	TGTGCCAGCAGCTTAACGGGACGTACGGGACTAGCGGGGGGACAAGAGACCCAGTACTTC
NA	TRBD1	TRBJ1-5	TRBV28	CASGTTGGQPQHF	TGTGCCAGCGGCACGACAGGGGGTCAGCCCCAGCATTTT
NA	TRBD1	TRBJ1-2	TRBV28	CASSPTGTGNYGYTF	TGTGCCAGCAGTCCCACCGGGACAGGGAACTATGGCTACACCTTC
NA	TRBD1	TRBJ1-6	TRBV28	CASRTTGGGSPLHF	TGTGCCAGCAGAACAACAGGGGGCGGCTCACCCCTCCACTTT